The 6 T cell receptor beta chains below all came from one sample that was sequenced in a study of blood T cell repertoires in COVID-19. Repertoires were generated with immunoSEQ multiplex PCR, while TCRdb's copy carries only in-frame clones and drops some. The top ten clones hold around 0.93% of a sample with around 210,000 clones, about 85% of them seen once. The sequenced sample was peripheral blood. The receptors were sampled from a man aged 55 to 70 with COVID-19, enrolled during active disease.

This clone was counted between two and nine times. V usage is TRBV30 and J usage is TRBJ1-2; D remains ambiguous. Between the trimmed V and J ends, which lost 5 bases and 2 bases, there was a span of 12 bases. This CDR3 comprises 13 residues. The germline CDR1 and CDR2 sequences are GTSNPN and SVGIG (reference sequence). Here the CDR3 DNA reads TGTGCCTGGGGCCTTCAGGCAAACTATGGCTACACCTTC. It specifies CAWGLQANYGYTF. Looking up the rest from reference TRBV30 and TRBJ1-2 gives the full variable domain: SQTIHQWPATLVQPVGSPLSLECTVEGTSNPNLYWYRQAAGRGLQLLFYSVGIGQISSEVPQNLSASRPQDRQFILSSKKLLLSDSGFYLCAWGLQANYGYTFGSGTRLTVV.

This sequence joins TRBV2 and TRBJ1-2; TRBD1 agrees at 11 bases. The CDR3 runs 16 residues. Germline CDR1 SNHLY, CDR2 FYNNEI. V was clipped by 3 bases and J by 7 bases; unmatched bases: 10. In nucleotides, the CDR3 is TGTGCCAGCAGTGATATGGGACAGGGGGGGCCTACTGGCTACACCTTC. Its protein is CASSDMGQGGPTGYTF.

The chain links TRBV6-5 to TRBJ1-1; possible D gene TRBD1, 6 bases. Germline V gene sequence: CDR1 MNHEY, CDR2 SVGAGI. V shed 6 bases and J shed 6 bases, with 20 bases lying between them. CDR3 length: 15 residues. CDR3 sequence (DNA): TGTGCCAGCAGCGATCGAACAGGGTACCGAGCTGAAGCTTTCTTT. Protein: CASSDRTGYRAEAFF.

The chain combines TRBV28 with TRBJ1-4; D not resolved. Trimming took 8 bases from V and 8 from J, leaving 12 bases between them. The CDR3 is 12 residues long. Germline assignment: CDR1 MDHEN and CDR2 SYDVKM. DNA for the CDR3: TGTGCCAGCGAGCGGGGAAGGGAAAAACTGTTTTTT. Its protein product is CASERGREKLFF.

The chain couples TRBV7-9 to TRBJ1-6, with D unclear. The length of the CDR3 is 15 residues. The V end was cut by 2 bases, the J end by 7 bases, with 12 bases between. The V gene's germline CDR1 is SEHNR and CDR2 FQNEAQ (reference sequence). The CDR3 loop is CASSLWSSQNSPLHF. The CDR3 nucleotides are TGTGCCAGCAGCTTATGGTCCAGTCAGAATTCACCCCTCCACTTT.

The J gene is TRBJ2-3, the V gene TRBV28; D might be TRBD1 (6 bases). The CDR3 sequence is 14 residues long. Germline V gene sequence: CDR1 MDHEN, CDR2 SYDVKM. V was shortened by 6 bases and J by 6 bases, with 16 bases between the two germline ends. The CDR3 DNA sequence: TGTGCCAGCAGCGTTAAAGGGGGAAGCGATACGCAGTATTTT. Its protein product is CASSVKGGSDTQYF. The full variable domain, in which reference TRBV28 and TRBJ2-3 provide the parts outside the CDR3, is DVKVTQSSRYLVKRTGEKVFLECVQDMDHENMFWYRQDPGLGLRLIYFSYDVKMKEKGDIPEGYSVSREKKERFSLILESASTNQTSMYLCASSVKGGSDTQYFGPGTRLTVL.